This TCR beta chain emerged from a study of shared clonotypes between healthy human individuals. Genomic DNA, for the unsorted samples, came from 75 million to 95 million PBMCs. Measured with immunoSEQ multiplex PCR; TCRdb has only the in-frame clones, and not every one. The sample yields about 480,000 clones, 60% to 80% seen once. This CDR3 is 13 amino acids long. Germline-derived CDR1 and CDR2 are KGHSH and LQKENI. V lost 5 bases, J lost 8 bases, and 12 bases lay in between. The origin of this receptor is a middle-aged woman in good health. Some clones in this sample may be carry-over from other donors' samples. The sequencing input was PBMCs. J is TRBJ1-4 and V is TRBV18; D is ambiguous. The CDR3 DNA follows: TGTGCCAGCTCATCCTATTCGGCGGAAAAACTGTTTTTT. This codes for CASSSYSAEKLFF.